This TCR beta chain was identified during a study of CD8 T cells in Susac syndrome. Random hexamers were used to reverse transcribe an amount of 0.5 to 1 ug RNA. An immunoSEQ multiplex PCR amplified TCR beta CDR3 over 54 Vbeta and 13 Jbeta. TCRdb ran MiXCR on the immunoSEQ multiplex PCR reads and lists one entry per CDR3 protein. This table holds roughly 130,000 distinct CDR3 sequences, roughly 95% found once. Sequencing targeted TCR beta in blood CD8+ and CD4+ T cells. Healthy donors constituted the controls, which were matched for age and sex. TEMRA cells were enriched by FACS, and CD4+ and CD8+ T cells were negatively isolated. The CDR3 contains 12 residues. The germline V and J ends were trimmed by 7 bases and 3 bases, with 9 bases remaining between them. CDR1 and CDR2 (germline): SNHLY, FYNNEI.

The clonotype was recovered from a human donor in good health. The chain uses TRBV2 and TRBJ1-2, with no clear D. The sequencing sample was made of CD4+ T cells from PBMCs. CDR3 in amino acids: CASNPGYYGYTF. CDR3 DNA sequence: TGTGCCAGCAATCCGGGCTACTATGGCTACACCTTC.